The clone carrying this T cell receptor (beta chain) has only a few counts. What it binds is not known. CD8+ and CD4+ T cells from blood underwent TCR beta sequencing. This sample is drawn from a study of CD8 T cells in Susac syndrome. The junction had 2 bases not matched to a gene; V was cut back by 5 bases and J by 2 bases. Germline CDR1 and CDR2: DFQATT and SNEGSKA (reference sequence). The CDR3 runs 12 residues. With random hexamers, 0.5 to 1 ug RNA was reverse transcribed. TCRdb ran MiXCR on the immunoSEQ multiplex PCR reads and lists one entry per CDR3 protein. The profile shows roughly 250,000 distinct CDR3 sequences, 90% to 96% of them singletons. Findings and limits, study-wide: The Susac syndrome CD4+ T cell repertoires displayed no clonal expansion. As the study acknowledged, the number of individuals who were part of its TCR sequencing and HLA analysis was relatively small.

The TCR originated in a human donor with Susac syndrome. The sample was CD4+ T cells from PBMCs. This chain joins TRBV20-1 and TRBJ2-5; TRBD1 agrees at 7 bases. CDR3 nucleotide sequence: TGCAGTGCTGGGACAGTACAAGAGACCCAGTACTTC. This sequence encodes CSAGTVQETQYF.